This T cell receptor beta chain originates from a study of blood T cell repertoires in COVID-19 (dated by TCRdb to about 2020). Some background on the complete study: Samples covering the acute and convalescent phases of COVID-19 were provided by collaborators in the United States, Italy and Spain. The material from the prospective study consisted of cDNA or gDNA derived from T cells, B-cell-depleted T cells, or PBMCs. The dataset comprised deeply sampled blood TCRbeta repertoires from subjects exposed to, actively infected with, or recovered from COVID-19. The repertoires were released in a freely available public database intended as a resource for research on the immune response to SARS-CoV-2. Samples were obtained from the ongoing ImmuneRACE study (first 160 participants) and from about 1,300 subjects provided by 6 global collaborators. Nearly every sample came with metadata listing a de-identified subject ID, COVID-19 status, age in years and sex. Where available, HLA class I and class II types were taken from metadata supplied by the sample provider and were not determined by assay-based typing. The research as a whole found: How much clinical and demographic metadata was included differed by source and by participant, and the metadata was provided uncurated.

TCRbeta CDR3 regions were amplified from genomic DNA using the immunoSEQ Assay, a bias-controlled multiplex PCR. The study's processing was this. The number of nucleated cells in each sample was estimated from the amplification of reference gene primers within the assay. To quantify the absolute abundance of each unique TCRbeta CDR3 rearrangement, sequence reads were collapsed and filtered. For each sample, productive Simpson clonality was calculated as the square root of Simpson's diversity index over productive rearrangements. TCRdb's version of the immuneACCESS table is confined to in-frame rearrangements and falls short of the full clone set. An unresolved V gene accounts for under half of the shortfall where checked; the remainder is of unknown origin. For V, J and clone size, that table is used; D and trimming come from the DNA. The sample table records some 110,000 clones; 85% to 90% of these occur just once. The ten largest clones take up 15% of the sample.

The collaborating institutions used their own protocols to collect whole blood in K2EDTA tubes. For TCRbeta analysis, collaborators shipped samples as frozen whole blood, isolated PBMCs, or DNA extracted from either of those sample types. V and J are truncated by 3 bases and 1 base respectively, leaving an intervening sequence of 15 bases. Measured from the cysteine to the phenylalanine, the CDR3 is 16 residues long. The sequence is cut down to CDR3 DNA, 48 bases in frame from base 1. CDR1 KGHSH and CDR2 LQKENI were looked up in the germline V gene. About this clone: Its antigen has not been determined. Qualities for individual bases were not recorded, and no much larger clone is one base off.

This TCR came from a man aged 45-60 years with acute or convalescent COVID-19. The sequence links TRBV18 to TRBJ1-1; the D segment cannot be called with confidence. Specimen: peripheral blood. CDR3 sequence: CASSPRHIQQNTEAFF. The bases are TGTGCCAGCTCACCTAGACATATACAACAGAACACTGAAGCTTTCTTT.